The 12 T cell receptor beta chains given below trace back to one sample, sequenced in a study of radiotherapy plus CTLA-4 blockade in lung cancer. Sequenced by immunoSEQ multiplex PCR; TCRdb stores in-frame clones only, minus some. The sample has tens of thousands of clones, under 80% seen once. This sample comprised peripheral blood, obtained from a patient treated with radiotherapy plus ipilimumab. These TCRs come from a human donor with non-small cell lung cancer who had a partial response to radiotherapy plus ipilimumab. Some clones in this sample may be carry-over from other donors' samples.

The chain carries TRBV6-6 and TRBJ2-1; 8 bases are a match to TRBD1. The trim removed 5 bases at V and 7 bases at J, leaving 13 bases unmatched. Looked up from germline, CDR1 is MNHNY and CDR2 is SVGAGI (reference sequence). This CDR3 is 16 amino acids long. CDR3 amino acids: CASSPQTGVKRNEQFF. As DNA, the CDR3 is TGTGCCAGCAGTCCACAGACAGGGGTCAAAAGAAATGAGCAGTTCTTC.

The V and J genes are TRBV5-4 and TRBJ2-4; 7 nucleotides agree with TRBD1. The CDR3 is 15 residues long. V dropped 4 bases and J dropped 2; count of bases not matched to a gene: 6. Per the germline V gene, CDR1 is SGHNT and CDR2 is YYREEE (reference sequence). CDR3 sequence reads: CASSNRQGSKNIQYF. CDR3 coding DNA: TGTGCCAGCAGCAACCGACAGGGATCCAAAAACATTCAGTACTTC.

DNA for the CDR3: TGTGCCAGCAGGGGTGAGGGACAGAATAATTCACCCCTCCACTTT. Translating it yields CASRGEGQNNSPLHF. The chain uses TRBV6-6 and TRBJ1-6; TRBD1 matches 7 bases. Germline V gene data show CDR1 as MNHNY and CDR2 as SVGAGI (reference sequence). The CDR3 extends over 15 amino acids. Trimming removed 6 bases from V and 5 bases from J; junction bases left unmatched: 7.

The chain has TRBV19 and TRBJ2-5; D is possibly TRBD2 (5 bases). The end of the DNA aligns better with TRBJ2-7, so the J call may be wrong. Germline V gene sequence: CDR1 LNHDA, CDR2 SQIVND (reference sequence). The CDR3 contains 13 residues. CDR3 sequence (DNA): TGTGCCAGTAAGGAGGCCCACTCCTACGAGCAGTACTTC. Translating it yields CASKEAHSYEQYF.

The chain links TRBV15 to TRBJ1-1; 7 nucleotides align to TRBD1. The germline gives CDR1 LNHNV, CDR2 YYDKDF (reference sequence). This CDR3 is 15 amino acids long. V was clipped by 1 base and J by 4 bases; unmatched bases: 6. The DNA of the CDR3 is TGTGCCACCAGCAGAGGACAGGGAGGTGGCACTGAAGCTTTCTTT. Translated: CATSRGQGGGTEAFF.

The gene calls are TRBV11-3 and TRBJ2-1; 10 positions agree with TRBD2. V was pared by 0 bases and J by 5 bases, with 10 bases of the junction left unmatched. This CDR3 contains 18 residues. CDR1 is SGHNT and CDR2 is YENEEA in the germline V gene. The CDR3 loop reads CASSLDNPSGSRNNEQFF. CDR3 DNA sequence: TGTGCCAGCAGCTTAGATAACCCTAGCGGGAGCAGGAACAATGAGCAGTTCTTC.

This chain joins TRBV9 and TRBJ2-5; D perhaps matches TRBD2 (5 bases). V was trimmed by 0 bases and J by 5 bases, leaving 11 bases between them. In germline, CDR1 is SGDLS, CDR2 YYNGEE. This CDR3 has 14 amino acids. The chain's CDR3 is CASSVGLAVETQYF. DNA for the CDR3: TGTGCCAGCAGCGTAGGTCTAGCCGTCGAGACCCAGTACTTC.

J is TRBJ2-5 and V is TRBV6-1; 11 positions match TRBD2. CDR3 length: 15 residues. Germline CDR1 is MNHNS and CDR2 is SASEGT. V lost 7 bases to trimming and J lost 5 bases; unmatched junction nucleotides: 9. CDR3 sequence reads: CASTLAGGPRETQYF. The CDR3 DNA reads TGTGCCAGCACCCTAGCGGGGGGCCCTCGGGAGACCCAGTACTTC.

This clone has a handful of counts. V and J are TRBV7-9 and TRBJ1-3; D gene unclear. CDR3 length: 13 amino acids. CDR1 SEHNR and CDR2 FQNEAQ come from the germline V gene (reference sequence). Trimming shortened V by 5 bases and J by 3 bases, and 8 bases separated the two germline ends. The chain's CDR3 is CASSHPSGNTIYF. The CDR3 bases are TGTGCCAGCAGCCACCCTAGTGGAAACACCATATATTTT.

The chain is built from TRBV5-8 and TRBJ1-5, with TRBD1 identical over 7 bases. The V and J ends lost 4 bases and 7 bases, in that order; junction bases with no gene match: 11. CDR1 and CDR2 (germline): SGHTS, YDEGEE. CDR3 length: 15 amino acids. CDR3: CASSPEGAPGQPQHF. The CDR3 DNA follows: TGTGCCAGCAGCCCCGAGGGGGCCCCCGGGCAGCCCCAGCATTTT.

This rearrangement joins TRBV5-1 to TRBJ2-2; 16 bases match TRBD2. Looked up from germline, CDR1 is SGHRS and CDR2 is YFSETQ. The CDR3 is 17 residues long. With V trimmed by 4 bases and J by 5 bases, 5 bases remained unmatched. The DNA of the CDR3 is TGCGCCAGCAGCCCGGGACTAGCGGGAGGGCTTACCGGGGAGCTGTTTTTT. Translating gives CASSPGLAGGLTGELFF.

In DNA, the CDR3 is TGCGCCAGCAGCCAAGATTTGGCAGGCCCTAATGAAAAACTGTTTTTT. Translated: CASSQDLAGPNEKLFF. The chain is built from TRBV4-3 and TRBJ1-4; no clear D. The germline CDR1 and CDR2 sequences are LGHNA and YSLEER. V lost 0 bases and J lost 3, with 11 bases in between. This CDR3 spans 16 amino acids.